The entry below describes one T cell receptor (beta chain). No antigen is known for it. The CDR3 spans 14 residues. V was pared by 4 bases and J by 6 bases, with 13 bases between. Germline V CDR1 and CDR2: SNHLY, FYNNEI. This sample was taken from a study of T cell responses to AZD1222 COVID-19 vaccine. Study-wide context: Pooled together were second doses at about 4 or about 12 weeks. General study results and limits: Regions 160-218 and 743-854 dominated among vaccine-associated CD4 TCRs spanning spike. In the spike-specific TCR repertoire, nearly half reportedly target unmutated variant regions.

The method was immunoSEQ multiplex PCR; TCRdb's version includes in-frame clones alone and lacks a portion of them. This table has 120,000 or so clones, around 93% appearing once. This sequence joins TRBV2 and TRBJ1-5, with D possibly being TRBD1 (5 bases). The material was peripheral blood, obtained on day 0 of AZD1222 vaccination. The clonotype was recovered from an adult in good health. As DNA, the CDR3 is TGTGCCAGCAGTGGACAGCCGAAAGGTCAGCCCCAGCATTTT. Translated, it gives CASSGQPKGQPQHF.